Presented here are 9 T cell receptor beta chains from one specimen sequenced in a study of post-analysis software for immune sequencing data. Study-wide points: Patients had higher frequencies than controls of about five TRBV segments, including TRBV5-6, TRBV5-1 and TRBV20-1.

Sequencing libraries made from TCR beta cDNA carried unique molecular identifiers. TCRdb used MiXCR to reprocess the PCR reads, holding one entry per CDR3 protein. Of about 460,000 distinct CDR3 sequences in the sample, 40% to 55% were seen once. Their target antigens are unknown. The sequencing sample was made of blood. The receptors originated from a girl aged 5-17 years with multiple sclerosis.

V gene TRBV28 combines with J gene TRBJ2-7, with 8 positions matching TRBD1. Trimming at V came to 3 bases and at J to 3 bases, leaving 7 bases not matched to a gene. Per the germline V gene, CDR1 is MDHEN and CDR2 is SYDVKM. This CDR3 has 15 residues. CDR3 residues: CASSLPTGELYEQYF. CDR3 DNA: TGTGCCAGCAGTTTGCCGACAGGGGAACTCTACGAGCAGTACTTC. Combining the CDR3 with reference TRBV28 and TRBJ2-7 gives the whole variable domain DVKVTQSSRYLVKRTGEKVFLECVQDMDHENMFWYRQDPGLGLRLIYFSYDVKMKEKGDIPEGYSVSREKKERFSLILESASTNQTSMYLCASSLPTGELYEQYFGPGTRLTVT.

This sequence joins TRBV4-1 and TRBJ2-6; perhaps TRBD1 as D (5 bases). This CDR3 contains 18 residues. Germline CDR1 is MGHRA and CDR2 is YSYEKL. V dropped 1 base and J dropped 0 bases, with 13 bases sitting between them. CDR3 in DNA: TGCGCCAGCAGCCAAGGGCTGGCAGGGAACTCTGGGGCCAACGTCCTGACTTTC. Its translation: CASSQGLAGNSGANVLTF.

The count of this clonotype is one. The chain employs TRBV29-1 and TRBJ2-2; either TRBD1 or TRBD2 may supply D (5 bases each). V lost 7 bases and J 4 bases, leaving 13 bases between the germline ends. CDR3 length: 13 amino acids. Germline V gene sequence: CDR1 SQVTM, CDR2 ANQGSEA. This chain's CDR3 is CSAEGSGTGELFF. CDR3 bases: TGCAGCGCTGAGGGGTCGGGCACCGGGGAGCTGTTTTTT.

This clonotype occurred a few times. The chain employs TRBV6-5 and TRBJ2-7; D may be TRBD1 (5 bases). This CDR3 is 14 amino acids long. The V gene lost 0 bases and the J gene lost 2 bases, with 8 bases spanning the gap. Germline V gene sequence: CDR1 MNHEY, CDR2 SVGAGI. In DNA form, the CDR3 reads TGTGCCAGCAGTTACTCGAACAGGCCCTACGAGCAGTACTTC. Residues: CASSYSNRPYEQYF.

This clonotype was seen only once. V gene TRBV10-3 combines with J gene TRBJ2-5; TRBD2 might be the D (6 bases). Germline values: CDR1 ENHRY, CDR2 SYGVKD. Trimming stripped 2 bases from V and 5 bases from J, with 12 bases between. The CDR3 length is 14 residues. CDR3 region: CAISEMGGIETQYF. The CDR3 DNA sequence: TGTGCCATCAGTGAGATGGGGGGTATCGAGACCCAGTACTTC.

This clonotype was recorded a few times. The CDR3 protein is CASSEWAGTETQYF. As DNA, the CDR3 is TGCGCCAGCAGTGAGTGGGCAGGGACCGAGACCCAGTACTTC. This rearrangement joins TRBV10-2 to TRBJ2-5; D could derive from TRBD1 or TRBD2 (5 bases each). Germline values: CDR1 WSHSY, CDR2 SAAADI. The CDR3 spans 14 residues. V lost 1 base and J lost 5, with 11 bases in between.

This clonotype was seen more than once but under ten times. This chain links TRBV20-1 with TRBJ2-7; TRBD2 agrees at 10 bases. Germline V lookup: CDR1 DFQATT, CDR2 SNEGSKA (reference sequence). V gave up 3 bases and J gave up 3 bases; unmatched junction bases: 8. The CDR3 has 15 amino acids. Here the CDR3 DNA reads TGCAGTGCTAGTATAAGCGGGAGGGCCGGCTACGAGCAGTACTTC. It specifies CSASISGRAGYEQYF.

V and J are TRBV6-5 and TRBJ2-1, with 10 bases lining up with TRBD2. The CDR3 is made up of 16 amino acids. Germline values: CDR1 MNHEY, CDR2 SVGAGI. J was trimmed by 10 bases and V by 6 bases; bases with no gene match: 15. The CDR3 reads CASSRGKAGGPWEQFF. DNA of the CDR3: TGTGCCAGCAGCCGTGGAAAAGCGGGAGGGCCTTGGGAGCAGTTCTTC.

This chain joins TRBV7-8 and TRBJ1-2; possible D gene TRBD1, 6 bases. There are 14 residues in the CDR3. Trimming cost V 4 bases and J 2 bases, with 11 bases left between them. Germline values: CDR1 SGHVS, CDR2 FQNEAQ. The chain's CDR3 is CASSWGQSNYGYTF. In nucleotides, the CDR3 is TGTGCCAGCAGCTGGGGACAATCCAACTATGGCTACACCTTC.